The TCR beta chain described here comes from a study of T cell responses to AZD1222 COVID-19 vaccine. Profiling relied on immunoSEQ multiplex PCR, and the TCRdb table lists in-frame clones only, not all of them. The repertoire includes more than 110,000 clones, 90% to 95% of them detected once, and about 3.7% sits in the top ten. Unmatched junction bases numbered 9, after V lost 6 bases and J lost 7 bases. The CDR3 runs to 15 residues. Germline V gives CDR1 SGHTA, CDR2 FQGNSA. The specimen was peripheral blood, collected on day 0 of AZD1222 vaccination. The sequence was obtained from an adult in good health. The chain is built from TRBV7-2 and TRBJ2-1, with TRBD2 matching over 10 bases. This chain's CDR3 is CASRLTSGIRNEQFF. The DNA of the CDR3 is TGTGCCAGCAGGCTTACTAGCGGGATCCGGAATGAGCAGTTCTTC.